This TCR beta chain emerged from a study of T cell responses to AZD1222 COVID-19 vaccine. Study-level information: Pooled samples include second doses given at about 4 or 12 weeks.

This CDR3 is built from 12 residues. The ends were cut back, 3 bases at V and 6 bases at J, with 6 bases in the middle. The repertoire was sequenced with immunoSEQ multiplex PCR; TCRdb's copy has only in-frame clones and lacks some. The sample yields 78,000 or so clones, about 87% seen once. This TCR was sampled from an adult in good health. The specimen comprised peripheral blood, sampled on day 0 of AZD1222 vaccination. This chain links TRBV12-3 or TRBV12-4 with TRBJ1-5; D is ambiguous. The DNA of the CDR3 is TGTGCCAGCAGTTTGCGGGGTCAGCCCCAGCATTTT. Its protein product is CASSLRGQPQHF.